This TCR beta chain was captured in a study of cytomegalovirus exposure and HLA in healthy donors listed by TCRdb under 2017. For the study in its entirety: An earlier analysis of roughly 500 of the donors reported approximately 300 Gb of sequence data and 117 million unique TCR beta sequences obtained from about 179 million T cells. Roughly 320 gigabases of sequencing data and approximately 91 million unique TCR sequences made up an early release that covered fewer than 650 HLA-typed donors. Of the 300 to 450 genotyped donors, approximately 83% fell in the genetic ancestry cluster associated with self-reported Caucasian donors. The study was designed to test whether signatures of past pathogen exposure could be identified by cataloging public T cell receptors. The study profiled the T cell repertoires of 666 subjects by immunosequencing and related them to cytomegalovirus serostatus. A separate validation cohort of over a hundred different subjects was used in addition to the 666-subject first cohort. High-throughput TCR immunosequencing, statistical association of individual TCRs with disease status, and machine learning were combined to predict cytomegalovirus infection status. In a later analysis, previously published TCR beta repertoires from several hundred donors were re-analyzed and high-resolution HLA genotyping was added so that TCR occurrence patterns could be studied. In the later analysis, no new phenotypic data were used to find candidate immune exposures; instead, reliance was placed on TCR beta sequences and their occurrence across donors. To decide whether each TCR beta V gene segment behaved as functional or pseudogenic, an earlier analysis of some 600 of the donors relied on high-throughput TCR beta sequencing. Donor age, sex, ethnicity and CMV serostatus were compiled together with the repertoire data. In a later genetic analysis, genome-wide SNP genotypes for about 55% of the roughly 670 donors were used, and that subset was treated as a discovery cohort. All discovery cohort repertoires had been generated on a single sequencing platform. Both class I and class II loci were covered by HLA typing, at four-digit resolution. Typing coverage varied by locus: roughly 620-640 donors for A, B, C, DRB1 and DQB1; approximately 500 for DQA1; over 600 for DPA1; 450 to 480 for DPB1. About five DR-DQ haplotypes were treated as single units for association and clustering because of strong linkage in the cohort. Among about 400 genotyped donors of the cohort, an average of approximately 220,000 unique TCR beta nucleotide sequences was sequenced per donor, of which roughly 18% were non-productive. What the work shows at the level of the full study, not this receptor alone: Specific HLA alleles were associated with roughly 17,000 TCR beta sequences at a false discovery rate of 0.05 in a later analysis. Linkage disequilibrium might explain the correlated functional status among segregating V segments, but an unknown experimental factor could not be excluded. It was suggested by the authors that the approach could potentially be generalized to other disease states and immunological phenotypes. A later genetic analysis reported fewer N-insertions in productive TCRs among donors in an Asian-associated ancestry cluster than the roughly 670-donor mean. An association between a missense DCLRE1C variant and V-gene and J-gene trimming of TCR beta chains was found in a later genetic analysis and replicated in an independent cohort. In an earlier analysis of some 500 of the donors, most TCR beta V segments appeared in productive rearrangements about 87% or about 30% of the time, broadly matching IMGT annotations. In a later analysis, several top co-occurrence clusters were reported to appear linked to parvovirus B19, influenza, CMV and Epstein-Barr virus. CMV serostatus was the only immune exposure information available for the cohort. HLA typing was unavailable for some donors at each locus, so association tests used only the typed subset. The classifier was reported to diagnose cytomegalovirus status with high specificity and sensitivity in both the original cohort and the validation cohort. According to a later analysis, most CMV-associated TCR beta chains appeared to be HLA-restricted, and the HLA associations seemed to be driven largely by CMV exposure. A further reported finding was that TCR beta sequences accurately predicted the HLA-A and HLA-B alleles for most subjects in the first cohort. When HLA alleles, especially DR and DQ, strongly co-occurred, attributing TCR associations to individual alleles was difficult. Only TCR beta chains were sequenced in this cohort, and the absence of alpha or paired-chain data limited detectable features. In a later analysis, HLA-associated TCR beta chains showed more clonal expansion and lower generation probabilities than non-associated chains that were equally common. Roughly uniform sequencing depth across donors was assumed in presence/absence analyses, although this assumption may not hold. In vitro tests confirmed that a few of the cytomegalovirus-associated TCR beta chains recognize cytomegalovirus antigens. According to a later analysis, TCR association rates differed among HLA loci, with DRB1 alleles showing the most associated TCRs and HLA-C alleles showing the fewest. A cluster of highly shared sequence variants was judged likely to represent a technical artifact of the sequencing pipeline. The study gave a list of around 170 TCR beta chains associated with cytomegalovirus. Over 15 rarely observed V segments, including chromosome 9 orphons, were excluded from the earlier analysis of about 610 of the donors because counts were too low. Most TCR sequences were seen in very few donors, while some public TCRs were found in many individuals. Some IMGT-functional V segments, including TRBV6-2 and TRBV6-3, could not be distinguished by the 87-base-pair reads and were therefore excluded.

The library was produced with the immunoSEQ multiplex PCR assay. The multiplex PCR relied on a mix of 60 forward primers for TCR Vbeta segments and 13 reverse primers for TCR Jbeta segments. A multiplex PCR assay on genomic DNA amplified the CDR3 region of rearranged TCR beta genes. On the Illumina HiSeq System, the amplified TCR beta libraries were sequenced as 87-base-pair reads. Per the authors' processing: A later analysis tallied around 80 million unique TCR beta chains across the 640 or so repertoires, and about 12 million of those chains were shared by two or more donors. Raw reads were error-corrected and collapsed into unique sequences with a nearest-neighbor algorithm that merged closely related sequences to remove PCR and sequencing errors. V, D and J gene segments were assigned by aligning CDR3 sequences to IMGT reference sequences. For a sequence to be retained, at least a six-nucleotide match to both a V gene segment and a J gene segment was required. A rearrangement counted as productive if the CDR3 had no stop codons and remained in frame with V and J, and every other rearrangement counted as non-productive. Following IMGT convention, CDR3 was defined as the stretch from the second conserved V-encoded cysteine up to the conserved J-encoded phenylalanine. In an earlier analysis of some 550 of the donors, sequences lacking an unambiguous match to a single V gene segment were excluded. In an earlier analysis of 587 of the donors, a V segment was called functional when productive rearrangements were above 56.7%, and segregating when the standard deviation between donors exceeded 5%. A statistical classification framework was built to diagnose cytomegalovirus status from the catalog of TCR beta chain sequences. V and J gene assignment, in a later analysis, came from comparing TCR nucleotide sequences with IMGT/GENE-DB human TR gene sequences. The TCRdist pipeline was used in a later analysis to assign CDR3 sequences and most-parsimonious VDJ recombination scenarios. A later analysis defined each TCR beta chain by its CDR3 amino acid sequence plus V-gene family, and excluded reads lacking a unique V-gene family. As a way to deal with suspected cross-contamination and a sequencing artifact, a later analysis dropped 450 to 700 nucleotide sequences that were highly shared and had low generation probability. In a later analysis, a clonal expansion index for each public chain was calculated from normalized within-repertoire ranks of inferred template counts. A later analysis computed generation probabilities with a VDJ recombination model fitted to out-of-frame rearrangements, and checked the results against IGoR. In a later analysis, TCR-TCR, TCR-HLA and TCR-CMV co-occurrence was scored with hypergeometric tests, and a repertoire-size bias correction was applied to TCR pairs. In a later analysis, false discovery rates were estimated by permuting HLA or CMV assignments 20 times. In a later analysis, co-occurring TCRs were grouped with DBSCAN, and TCRdist sequence similarity was added when clustering was performed within HLA-allele-positive subsets. Repertoires with fewer than 30,000 or more than 120,000 public chains, plus five repertoires with anomalous nucleotide sharing, were excluded from co-occurrence clustering. The table comes from immuneACCESS by way of TCRdb, which keeps in-frame sequences with V and J called. Part of the clones is missing from these tables; in studies checked, under half for an unresolved V gene and the rest for unknown reasons. D and trimming were read from the DNA, whereas the V and J calls and clone size are those reported in that table. Here the sample has 100,000 to 150,000 clones; around 76% occur a single time. The ten largest clones add up to around 28% of the sample.

This clone was observed once. Its antigen is still unknown. No base quality information exists; no much larger clone differs at one position. The cohort comprised approximately 700 healthy bone marrow donors. At the time of sampling, all cohort members were nominally healthy, though unrecorded immune exposures were likely present. The donor was CMV seropositive and was included in the group of 250 to 300 seropositive cohort members. A peripheral blood sample was provided by each donor, and peripheral blood mononuclear cells were used for TCR beta sequencing. Genomic DNA extraction from the blood cell samples was performed with the Qiagen DNeasy Blood Extraction Kit. Looking up the germline V gene yields CDR1 ENHRY and CDR2 SYGVKD. There are 14 amino acids in the CDR3, from cysteine to phenylalanine inclusive. Just the 42-base CDR3 DNA is kept, in frame starting at base 1. V was cut back by 0 bases and J by 4 bases, leaving a gap of 9 bases between them.

This chain joins TRBV10-3 to TRBJ1-1; no D gene is confidently identified. The sample consisted of PBMCs. This receptor was taken from a man in his 60s in good health and CMV-seropositive. For the CDR3, the sequence is CAISESTPGTEAFF. The sequenced DNA: TGTGCCATCAGTGAGTCCACCCCGGGCACTGAAGCTTTCTTT.